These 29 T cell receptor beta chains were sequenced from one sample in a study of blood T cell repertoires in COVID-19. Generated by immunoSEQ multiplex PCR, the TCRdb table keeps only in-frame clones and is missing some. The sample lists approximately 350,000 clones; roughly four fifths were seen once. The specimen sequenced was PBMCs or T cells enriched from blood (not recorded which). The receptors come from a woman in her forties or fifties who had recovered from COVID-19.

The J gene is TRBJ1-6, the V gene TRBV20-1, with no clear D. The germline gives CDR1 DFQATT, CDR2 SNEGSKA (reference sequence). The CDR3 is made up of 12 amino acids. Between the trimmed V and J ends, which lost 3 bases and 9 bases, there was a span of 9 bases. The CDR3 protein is CSASRRGSPLHF. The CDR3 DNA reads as TGCAGTGCTAGTAGACGCGGTTCACCCCTCCACTTT.

The chain's CDR3 is CASRQTGLLSYEQYF. Written as DNA, the CDR3 is TGTGCCAGCAGACAAACAGGGCTACTGTCCTACGAGCAGTACTTC. The V and J genes are TRBV6-6 and TRBJ2-7; weak D call: TRBD1 (6 bases). V lost 6 bases and J 1 base, leaving 16 bases between the germline ends. CDR1 is MNHNY and CDR2 is SVGAGI in the germline V gene (reference sequence). The CDR3 spans 15 residues.

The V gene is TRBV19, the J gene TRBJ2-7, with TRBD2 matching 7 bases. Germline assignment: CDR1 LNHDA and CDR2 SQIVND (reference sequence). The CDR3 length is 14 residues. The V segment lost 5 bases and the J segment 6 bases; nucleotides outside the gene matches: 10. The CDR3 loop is CASSPAGDGVEQYF. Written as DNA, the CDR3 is TGTGCCAGTAGTCCGGCGGGAGATGGGGTCGAGCAGTACTTC.

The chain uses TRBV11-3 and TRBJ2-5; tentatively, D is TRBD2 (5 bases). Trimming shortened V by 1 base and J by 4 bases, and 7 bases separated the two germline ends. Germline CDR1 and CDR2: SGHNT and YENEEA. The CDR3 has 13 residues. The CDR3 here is CASSLVAGETQYF. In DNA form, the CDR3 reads TGTGCCAGCAGCTTAGTTGCGGGAGAGACCCAGTACTTC.

The chain's CDR3 is CASRGGQGNQPQHF. The CDR3 DNA reads as TGTGCCAGCAGAGGGGGACAGGGGAATCAGCCCCAGCATTTT. V is TRBV2 and J is TRBJ1-5; 10 bases are shared with TRBD1. The V segment lost 6 bases and the J segment 4 bases; nucleotides outside the gene matches: 3. The CDR3 spans 14 residues. Germline V gives CDR1 SNHLY, CDR2 FYNNEI.

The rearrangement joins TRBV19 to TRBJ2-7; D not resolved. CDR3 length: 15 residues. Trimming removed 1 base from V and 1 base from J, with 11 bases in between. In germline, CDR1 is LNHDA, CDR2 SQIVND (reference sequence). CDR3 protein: CASSIAAEESYEQYF. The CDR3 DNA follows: TGTGCCAGTAGTATAGCAGCAGAGGAATCCTACGAGCAGTACTTC.

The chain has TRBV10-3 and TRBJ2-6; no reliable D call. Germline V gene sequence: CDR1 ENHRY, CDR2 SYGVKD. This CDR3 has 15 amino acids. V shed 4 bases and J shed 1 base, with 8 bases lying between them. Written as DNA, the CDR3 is TGTGCCATCAGTGCCCCCCATTCTGGGGCCAACGTCCTGACTTTC. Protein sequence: CAISAPHSGANVLTF.

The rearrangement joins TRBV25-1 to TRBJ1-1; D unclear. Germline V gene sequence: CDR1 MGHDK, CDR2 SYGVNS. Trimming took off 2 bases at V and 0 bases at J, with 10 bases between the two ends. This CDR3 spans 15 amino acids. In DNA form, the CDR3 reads TGTGCCAGCAGTGAAACTGGGCGGGTGAACACTGAAGCTTTCTTT. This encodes CASSETGRVNTEAFF.

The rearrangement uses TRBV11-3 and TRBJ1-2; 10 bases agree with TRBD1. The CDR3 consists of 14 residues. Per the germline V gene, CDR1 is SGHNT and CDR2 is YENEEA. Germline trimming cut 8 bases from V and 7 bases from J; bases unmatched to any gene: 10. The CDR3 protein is CASSETGGLLGYTF. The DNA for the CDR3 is TGTGCCAGCTCGGAGACAGGGGGCCTCCTTGGCTACACCTTC. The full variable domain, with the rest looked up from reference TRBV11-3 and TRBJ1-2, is EAGVVQSPRYKIIEKKQPVAFWCNPISGHNTLYWYLQNLGQGPELLIRYENEEAVDDSQLPKDRFSAERLKGVDSTLKIQPAELGDSAVYLCASSETGGLLGYTFGSGTRLTVV.

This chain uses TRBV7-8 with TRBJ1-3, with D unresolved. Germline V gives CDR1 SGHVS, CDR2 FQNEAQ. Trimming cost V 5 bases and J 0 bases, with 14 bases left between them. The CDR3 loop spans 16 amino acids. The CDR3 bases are TGTGCCAGCAGCCTACTGTCAGCGACCTCTGGAAACACCATATATTTT. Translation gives CASSLLSATSGNTIYF.

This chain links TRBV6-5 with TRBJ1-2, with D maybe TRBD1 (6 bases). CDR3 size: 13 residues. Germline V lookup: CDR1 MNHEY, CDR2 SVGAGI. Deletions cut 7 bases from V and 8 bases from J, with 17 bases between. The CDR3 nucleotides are TGTGCCAGCACCACGACAGGCTTGGAGGGCTACACCTTC. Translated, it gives CASTTTGLEGYTF.

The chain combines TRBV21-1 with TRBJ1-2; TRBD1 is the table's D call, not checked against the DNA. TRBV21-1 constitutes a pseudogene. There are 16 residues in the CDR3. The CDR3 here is CASSVHRGNTNYGYTF. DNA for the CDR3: TGTGCCAGCAGCGTACACAGGGGAAATACCAACTATGGCTACACCTTC.

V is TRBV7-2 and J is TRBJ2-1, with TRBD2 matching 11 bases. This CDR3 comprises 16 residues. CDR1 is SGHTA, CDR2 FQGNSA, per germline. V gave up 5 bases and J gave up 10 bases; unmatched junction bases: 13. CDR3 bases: TGTGCCAGCAGCATAAGGGCATCACTAGCGGGGGCCGAGCAGTTCTTC. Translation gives CASSIRASLAGAEQFF. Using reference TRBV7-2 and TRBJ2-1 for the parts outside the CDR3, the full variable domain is GAGVSQSPSNKVTEKGKDVELRCDPISGHTALYWYRQSLGQGLEFLIYFQGNSAPDKSGLPSDRFSAERTGGSVSTLTIQRTQQEDSAVYLCASSIRASLAGAEQFFGPGTRLTVL.

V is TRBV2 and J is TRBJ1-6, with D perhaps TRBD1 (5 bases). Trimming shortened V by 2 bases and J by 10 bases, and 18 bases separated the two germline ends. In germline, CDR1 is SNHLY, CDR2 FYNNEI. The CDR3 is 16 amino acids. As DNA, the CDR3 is TGTGCCAGCAGTGAATTTTCGACAGTGGGAAGATCACCCCTCCACTTT. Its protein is CASSEFSTVGRSPLHF.

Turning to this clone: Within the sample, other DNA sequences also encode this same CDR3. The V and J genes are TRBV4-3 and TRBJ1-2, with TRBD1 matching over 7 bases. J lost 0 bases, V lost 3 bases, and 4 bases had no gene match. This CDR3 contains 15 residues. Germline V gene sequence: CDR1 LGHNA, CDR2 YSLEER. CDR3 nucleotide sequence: TGCGCCAGCAGCCAGGAAACAGGGGCTAACTATGGCTACACCTTC. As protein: CASSQETGANYGYTF.

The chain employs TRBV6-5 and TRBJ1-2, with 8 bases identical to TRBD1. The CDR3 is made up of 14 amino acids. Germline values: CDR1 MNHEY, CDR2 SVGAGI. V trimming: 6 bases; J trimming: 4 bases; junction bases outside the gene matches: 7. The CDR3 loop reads CASRPGGEGYGYTF. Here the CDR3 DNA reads TGTGCCAGCAGACCAGGGGGCGAGGGCTATGGCTACACCTTC.

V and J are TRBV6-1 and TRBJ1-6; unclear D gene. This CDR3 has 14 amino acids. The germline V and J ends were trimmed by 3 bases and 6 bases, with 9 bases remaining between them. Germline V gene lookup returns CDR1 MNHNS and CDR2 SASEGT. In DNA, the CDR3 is TGTGCCAGCAGTGAGTCAACAACTAATTCACCCCTCCACTTT. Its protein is CASSESTTNSPLHF.

The CDR3 DNA is TGTGCCAGCAGCGGGACAGATTATTTCTATGGCTACACCTTC. Its protein product is CASSGTDYFYGYTF. The chain has TRBV9 and TRBJ1-2, with D perhaps matching TRBD1 (6 bases). CDR1 is SGDLS, CDR2 YYNGEE, per germline. V lost 3 bases and J lost 4, with 13 bases in between. The CDR3 runs 14 residues. Based on the CDR3 plus reference TRBV9 and TRBJ1-2, the full variable domain is DSGVTQTPKHLITATGQRVTLRCSPRSGDLSVYWYQQSLDQGLQFLIQYYNGEERAKGNILERFSAQQFPDLHSELNLSSLELGDSALYFCASSGTDYFYGYTFGSGTRLTVV.

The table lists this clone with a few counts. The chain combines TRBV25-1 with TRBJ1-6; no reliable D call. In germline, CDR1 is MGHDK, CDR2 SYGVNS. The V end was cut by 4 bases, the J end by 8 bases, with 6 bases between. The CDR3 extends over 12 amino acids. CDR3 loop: CASSAYYSPLHF. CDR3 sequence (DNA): TGTGCCAGCAGTGCCTACTATTCACCCCTCCACTTT.

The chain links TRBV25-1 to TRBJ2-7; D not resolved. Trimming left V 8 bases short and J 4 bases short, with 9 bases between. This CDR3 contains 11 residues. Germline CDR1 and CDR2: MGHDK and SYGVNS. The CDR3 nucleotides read TGTGCCAGCTCGACTGGTTACGAGCAGTACTTC. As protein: CASSTGYEQYF.

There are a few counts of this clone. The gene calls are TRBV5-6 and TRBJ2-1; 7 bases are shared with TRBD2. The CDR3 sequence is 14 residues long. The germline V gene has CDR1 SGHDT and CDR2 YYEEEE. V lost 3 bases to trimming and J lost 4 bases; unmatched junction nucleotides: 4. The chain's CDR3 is CASSSGTTYNEQFF. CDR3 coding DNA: TGTGCCAGCAGCTCCGGGACTACTTACAATGAGCAGTTCTTC.

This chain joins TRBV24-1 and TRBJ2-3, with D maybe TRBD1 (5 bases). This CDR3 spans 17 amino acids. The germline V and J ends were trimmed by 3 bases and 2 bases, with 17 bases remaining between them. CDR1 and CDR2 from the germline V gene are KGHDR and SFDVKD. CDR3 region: CATSDASTDDYTDTQYF. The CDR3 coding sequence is TGTGCCACCAGTGATGCCTCGACAGATGATTACACAGATACGCAGTATTTT.

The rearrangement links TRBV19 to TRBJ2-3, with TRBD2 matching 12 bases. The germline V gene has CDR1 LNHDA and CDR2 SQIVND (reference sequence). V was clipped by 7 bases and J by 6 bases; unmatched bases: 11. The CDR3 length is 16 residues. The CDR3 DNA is TGTGCCAGTAAGACTAGCGGGGGCTCTGACCGGGATACGCAGTATTTT. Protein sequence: CASKTSGGSDRDTQYF.

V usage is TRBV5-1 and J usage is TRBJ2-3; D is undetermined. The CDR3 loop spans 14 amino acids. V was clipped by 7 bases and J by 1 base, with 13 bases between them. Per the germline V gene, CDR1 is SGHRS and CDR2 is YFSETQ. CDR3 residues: CASRHRPGTDTQYF. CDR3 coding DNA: TGCGCCAGCCGACACCGCCCCGGCACAGATACGCAGTATTTT.

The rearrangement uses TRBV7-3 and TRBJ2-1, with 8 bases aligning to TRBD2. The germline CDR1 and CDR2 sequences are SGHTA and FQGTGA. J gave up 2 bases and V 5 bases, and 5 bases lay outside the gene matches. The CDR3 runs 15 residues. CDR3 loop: CASSLSGSPYNEQFF. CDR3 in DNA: TGTGCCAGCAGCCTCAGCGGGAGCCCCTACAATGAGCAGTTCTTC.

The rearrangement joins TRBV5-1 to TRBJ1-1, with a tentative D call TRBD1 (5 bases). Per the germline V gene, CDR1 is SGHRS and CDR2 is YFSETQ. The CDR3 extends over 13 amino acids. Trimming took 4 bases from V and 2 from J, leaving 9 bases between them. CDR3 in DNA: TGCGCCAGCAGCCCGCAGGGTAACACTGAAGCTTTCTTT. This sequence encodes CASSPQGNTEAFF.

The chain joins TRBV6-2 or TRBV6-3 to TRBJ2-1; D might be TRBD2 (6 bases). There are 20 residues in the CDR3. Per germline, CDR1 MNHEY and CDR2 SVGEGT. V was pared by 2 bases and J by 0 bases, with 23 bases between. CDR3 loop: CASSYPTGTHSLSSYNEQFF. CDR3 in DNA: TGTGCCAGCAGTTACCCTACCGGGACTCACTCCCTAAGCTCCTACAATGAGCAGTTCTTC.

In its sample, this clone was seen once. The CDR3 loop reads CASSVSAGTTYEQYF. CDR3 nucleotide sequence: TGTGCCAGCAGCGTCTCAGCGGGAACCACCTACGAGCAGTACTTC. The genes are TRBV9 and TRBJ2-7, with 7 bases lining up with TRBD2. CDR1 is SGDLS, CDR2 YYNGEE, per germline. Trimming removed 2 bases from V and 2 bases from J; junction bases left unmatched: 7. This CDR3 comprises 15 residues. The whole variable domain, filled in from reference TRBV9 and TRBJ2-7, reads DSGVTQTPKHLITATGQRVTLRCSPRSGDLSVYWYQQSLDQGLQFLIQYYNGEERAKGNILERFSAQQFPDLHSELNLSSLELGDSALYFCASSVSAGTTYEQYFGPGTRLTVT.

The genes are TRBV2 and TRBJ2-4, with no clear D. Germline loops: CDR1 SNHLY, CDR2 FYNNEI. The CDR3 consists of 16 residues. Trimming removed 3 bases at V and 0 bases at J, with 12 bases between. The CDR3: CASSESQRLAKNIQYF. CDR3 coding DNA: TGTGCCAGCAGTGAGAGTCAGAGGCTAGCCAAAAACATTCAGTACTTC.